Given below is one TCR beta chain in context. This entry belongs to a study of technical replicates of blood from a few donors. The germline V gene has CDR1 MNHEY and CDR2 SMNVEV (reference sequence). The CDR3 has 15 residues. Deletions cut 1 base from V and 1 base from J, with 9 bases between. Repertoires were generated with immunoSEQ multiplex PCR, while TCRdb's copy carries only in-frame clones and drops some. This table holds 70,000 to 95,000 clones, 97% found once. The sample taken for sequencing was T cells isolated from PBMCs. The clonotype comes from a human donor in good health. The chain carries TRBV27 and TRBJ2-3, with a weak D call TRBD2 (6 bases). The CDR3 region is CASSLLPSGTDTQYF. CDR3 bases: TGTGCCAGCAGTTTATTGCCTAGCGGCACAGATACGCAGTATTTT.